This T cell receptor (beta chain) was captured by sequencing in a study of control samples from healthy donors and cancer patients (dated by TCRdb to 2018 to 2021). To note about this clone: Its antigen specificity is not known. There are no base qualities to consult, and no much larger clone falls within one base.

Reading the germline V gene (reference sequence) gives CDR1 SEHNR and CDR2 FQNEAQ. Taken from cysteine to phenylalanine, the CDR3 has 12 residues. The kept DNA is CDR3 alone, 36 bases in frame from the first base. V loses 1 base, J loses 9 bases, and the germline ends lie 10 bases apart. Preparation of the library involved the immunoSEQ multiplex PCR assay. In its TCRdb copy, this immuneACCESS table keeps in-frame sequences only and misses some clones. Where compared with another copy, unresolved V genes explain less than half of these, and the others have no known cause. The sample yields about 21,000 clones; around 80% were counted once. The top ten clonotypes cover 20% to 25% of the sample.

The receptor's source is a man between 60 and 70 years old with colorectal cancer. The sequenced sample was PBMCs. The chain was built from TRBV7-9 and TRBJ2-7; there is no confident call for the D gene. The CDR3 region: CASSLVSPGQYF. The sequenced DNA: TGTGCCAGCAGCTTAGTTTCCCCAGGGCAGTACTTC.